These 19 T cell receptor beta chains were all obtained from the same sample, sequenced in a study of blood T cell repertoires in COVID-19. Assay used: immunoSEQ multiplex PCR; TCRdb lists only in-frame clones, some missing. The sample lists approximately 300,000 clones; more than 75% were seen once. The sequencing sample was made of PBMCs or T cells enriched from blood (not recorded which). The receptor source for this set is a woman younger than 45 who had recovered from COVID-19.

J is TRBJ1-5 and V is TRBV4-1, with D hard to call. V gave up 4 bases and J gave up 3 bases, with 16 bases separating them. Germline loops: CDR1 MGHRA, CDR2 YSYEKL. CDR3 length: 16 residues. The CDR3, as DNA: TGCGCCAGCAGCCCTCGAGCGCTAGCGTCCAATCAGCCCCAGCATTTT. Protein product: CASSPRALASNQPQHF.

The CDR3 DNA follows: TGTGCCAGCAGTCCGCTGGCGGGGGCATATAGGGGCGAGCAGTACTTC. Protein sequence: CASSPLAGAYRGEQYF. The chain is built from TRBV27 and TRBJ2-7, with D maybe TRBD2 (7 bases). V lost 5 bases to trimming and J lost 6 bases, with 23 bases between them. This CDR3 is built from 16 residues. Looked up from germline, CDR1 is MNHEY and CDR2 is SMNVEV (reference sequence).

V usage is TRBV27 and J usage is TRBJ1-2; 7 bases match TRBD1. Germline lookup yields CDR1 MNHEY and CDR2 SMNVEV (reference sequence). The CDR3 spans 16 residues. V lost 5 bases, J lost 8 bases, and 17 bases stayed unmatched. CDR3: CASSPLQDRMIIGYTF. CDR3 DNA sequence: TGTGCCAGCAGTCCGTTACAGGACAGGATGATTATCGGCTACACCTTC.

Concerning this clone itself: The same CDR3 can be traced to other DNA sequences in this sample. This CDR3 is CASSAPGQGYNEQFF. DNA for the CDR3: TGTGCCAGCAGCGCCCCAGGACAGGGCTACAATGAGCAGTTCTTC. The chain employs TRBV9 and TRBJ2-1; 8 nucleotides align to TRBD1. CDR1 is SGDLS and CDR2 is YYNGEE in the germline V gene. The CDR3 covers 15 residues. The junction had 5 bases not matched to a gene; V was cut back by 3 bases and J by 3 bases.

This chain links TRBV5-4 with TRBJ2-2; 12 bases match TRBD2. The CDR3 contains 16 residues. The V gene's germline CDR1 is SGHNT and CDR2 YYREEE (reference sequence). The J segment lost 7 bases and the V segment lost 3 bases, leaving 7 bases of the junction unmatched. Here the CDR3 reads CASSSPSGGAGGELFF. DNA for the CDR3: TGTGCCAGCAGCTCCCCTAGCGGGGGGGCCGGCGGGGAGCTGTTTTTT. Looking up the rest from reference TRBV5-4 and TRBJ2-2 gives the full variable domain: ETGVTQSPTHLIKTRGQQVTLRCSSQSGHNTVSWYQQALGQGPQFIFQYYREEENGRGNFPPRFSGLQFPNYSSELNVNALELDDSALYLCASSSPSGGAGGELFFGEGSRLTVL.

The J gene is TRBJ1-2, the V gene TRBV5-4, with TRBD1 identical over 7 bases. The junction had 5 bases not matched to a gene; V was cut back by 0 bases and J by 6 bases. The V gene's germline CDR1 is SGHNT and CDR2 YYREEE (reference sequence). The CDR3 sequence is 14 residues long. CDR3 amino acids: CASSLVQGNHGYTF. CDR3 nucleotide sequence: TGTGCCAGCAGCTTGGTACAGGGGAACCATGGCTACACCTTC. The full variable domain, completed using reference TRBV5-4 and TRBJ1-2, is ETGVTQSPTHLIKTRGQQVTLRCSSQSGHNTVSWYQQALGQGPQFIFQYYREEENGRGNFPPRFSGLQFPNYSSELNVNALELDDSALYLCASSLVQGNHGYTFGSGTRLTVV.

The chain has TRBV5-8 and TRBJ1-2, with 10 bases lining up with TRBD1. The CDR3 is 15 amino acids. The V segment lost 4 bases and the J segment 4 bases; nucleotides outside the gene matches: 7. Germline lookup yields CDR1 SGHTS and CDR2 YDEGEE. CDR3 nucleotides: TGTGCCAGCAGCATCGACAGGGGGCGATCCTATGGCTACACCTTC. It codes for CASSIDRGRSYGYTF. The variable domain in full, completed from reference TRBV5-8 and TRBJ1-2, reads EAGVTQSPTHLIKTRGQQATLRCSPISGHTSVYWYQQALGLGLQFLLWYDEGEERNRGNFPPRFSGRQFPNYSSELNVNALELEDSALYLCASSIDRGRSYGYTFGSGTRLTVV.

V and J are TRBV5-1 and TRBJ1-3; the match to TRBD1 covers 8 bases. CDR1 is SGHRS, CDR2 YFSETQ, per germline. The CDR3 runs to 16 residues. Unmatched junction bases numbered 9, after V lost 0 bases and J lost 7 bases. For the CDR3, the DNA is TGCGCCAGCAGCTTGGGCGAAGGACAGGGAAGGAACACCATATATTTT. It yields the protein CASSLGEGQGRNTIYF.

This rearrangement joins TRBV7-6 to TRBJ2-5, with 9 nucleotides matching TRBD1. CDR1 and CDR2 (germline): SGHVS, FNYEAQ. V lost 4 bases to trimming and J lost 0 bases; unmatched junction nucleotides: 6. The CDR3 has 16 amino acids. This chain's CDR3 is CASSSFGTGYQETQYF. CDR3 in DNA: TGTGCCAGCAGCTCCTTCGGGACAGGGTACCAAGAGACCCAGTACTTC.

The CDR3 region is CASSRGQQVAEAFF. For the CDR3, the DNA is TGTGCCAGCAGCAGAGGACAGCAAGTCGCTGAAGCTTTCTTT. The chain carries TRBV6-2 or TRBV6-3 and TRBJ1-1; weak D call: TRBD1 (6 bases). V gave up 6 bases and J gave up 6 bases, with 17 bases separating them. The CDR3 is made up of 14 amino acids. Germline V gives CDR1 MNHEY, CDR2 SVGEGT.

The chain links TRBV4-1 to TRBJ1-2; D might be TRBD1 (5 bases). CDR1 MGHRA and CDR2 YSYEKL come from the germline V gene. Between the trimmed V and J ends, which lost 3 bases and 0 bases, there was a span of 17 bases. The CDR3 extends over 17 amino acids. For the CDR3, the DNA is TGCGCCAGCAGCCAGGGGTACCGACAGACGACTAACTATGGCTACACCTTC. It specifies CASSQGYRQTTNYGYTF.

This clone has just one count. In DNA form, the CDR3 reads TGTGCCAGTATTGCCCCCTTCCGGGAAGCTTTCTTT. Translation gives CASIAPFREAFF. The chain combines TRBV19 with TRBJ1-1; D remains unclear. Germline CDR1 LNHDA, CDR2 SQIVND (reference sequence). V was cut by 7 bases and J by 8 bases, with 14 bases left in between. This CDR3 is built from 12 residues.

This chain connects TRBV5-1 to TRBJ2-4; 9 bases are shared with TRBD1. The CDR3 is 15 amino acids. Unmatched junction bases numbered 3, after V lost 4 bases and J lost 1 base. Germline values: CDR1 SGHRS, CDR2 YFSETQ. Here the CDR3 DNA reads TGCGCCAGCAGCGGCGGACAGGGGGCCAAAAACATTCAGTACTTC. Encoded protein: CASSGGQGAKNIQYF.

The chain uses TRBV4-1 and TRBJ1-2; 7 bases align to TRBD1. J gave up 8 bases and V 2 bases, and 8 bases lay outside the gene matches. The length of the CDR3 is 14 residues. Germline V lookup: CDR1 MGHRA, CDR2 YSYEKL. The CDR3 DNA follows: TGCGCCAGCAGCCAAATCCCGACAGGGTTGGGCTACACCTTC. Translated, it gives CASSQIPTGLGYTF.

This CDR3 reads CASSLTRNEQFF. CDR3 nucleotides: TGTGCCAGCAGTTTGACACGGAATGAGCAGTTCTTC. This chain connects TRBV12-3 or TRBV12-4 to TRBJ2-1, with unresolved D. The V gene lost 3 bases and the J gene lost 7 bases, with 7 bases spanning the gap. The CDR3 is 12 residues long.

The chain links TRBV4-3 to TRBJ1-2; TRBD1 matches at 8 bases. J lost 3 bases, V lost 0 bases, and 12 bases had no gene match. The CDR3 has 18 residues. Germline lookup yields CDR1 LGHNA and CDR2 YSLEER. The CDR3: CASSQDVQGGVWDYGYTF. In nucleotides, the CDR3 is TGCGCCAGCAGCCAAGATGTACAGGGGGGGGTATGGGACTATGGCTACACCTTC.

The V and J genes are TRBV6-5 and TRBJ1-4; possibly TRBD1 for D (5 bases). Germline loops: CDR1 MNHEY, CDR2 SVGAGI. The CDR3 loop spans 13 amino acids. With 8 bases removed from V and 10 bases from J, the gap between germline ends came to 17 bases. CDR3 region: CASAPGRGSKLFF. CDR3 DNA: TGTGCCAGCGCCCCCGGGAGGGGATCAAAACTGTTTTTT.

The rearrangement uses TRBV6-2 or TRBV6-3 and TRBJ2-6, with D unclear. This CDR3 is built from 16 residues. CDR1 is MNHEY and CDR2 is SVGEGT in the germline V gene. Trimming stripped 2 bases from V and 4 bases from J, with 12 bases between. CDR3 bases: TGTGCCAGCAGTTACACTGCGCCATCAGGGGCCAACGTCCTGACTTTC. Translating it yields CASSYTAPSGANVLTF.

The rearrangement links TRBV21-1 to TRBJ1-2; whether TRBD1, the table's D call, matches the DNA was not checked. TRBV21-1 is flagged as a pseudogene. The length of the CDR3 is 15 residues. CDR3 in DNA: TGTGCCAGCAGCGAACAGGATTTAGCTAACTATGGCTACACCTTC. This encodes CASSEQDLANYGYTF.